Listed below are T cell receptor beta chains from one sample, sequenced in a study of cytomegalovirus exposure and HLA in healthy donors. Assay used: immunoSEQ multiplex PCR; TCRdb lists only in-frame clones, some missing. The profile shows about 200,000 clones, 86% of them singletons. The sequencing sample was made of PBMCs. The receptor set was obtained from a woman aged 30 to 39 in good health and CMV-seronegative. CDR3s include the opening cysteine and the closing phenylalanine or tryptophan. D genes are given only for firm matches.

D gene,V gene,J gene,CDR3 protein,CDR3 DNA
TRBD1,TRBV7-2,TRBJ1-4,CASSIHPGQAAEKLFF,TGTGCCAGCAGCATCCACCCGGGACAGGCTGCCGAAAAACTGTTTTTT
TRBD1,TRBV19,TRBJ2-7,CASSDRDEQYF,TGTGCCAGTAGCGACAGGGACGAGCAGTACTTC
.,TRBV6-1,TRBJ2-7,CASRRDTSYEQYF,TGTGCCAGCAGAAGGGACACCTCCTACGAGCAGTACTTC
.,TRBV5-1,TRBJ2-7,CASSLAVGTGEQYF,TGCGCCAGCAGCTTGGCCGTAGGGACTGGCGAGCAGTACTTC
.,TRBV5-6,TRBJ2-1,CASSLSGGDEQFF,TGTGCCAGCAGCTTGTCAGGCGGGGATGAGCAGTTCTTC
.,TRBV18,TRBJ1-5,CASSAGDSNQPQHF,TGTGCCAGTTCAGCAGGGGATAGCAATCAGCCCCAGCATTTT
.,TRBV7-8,TRBJ1-5,CASSLRNSNQPQHF,TGTGCCAGCAGCCTCAGGAATAGCAATCAGCCCCAGCATTTT
.,TRBV6-1,TRBJ1-2,CASSESGDYGYTF,TGTGCCAGCAGTGAATCAGGGGATTATGGCTACACCTTC
.,TRBV10-2,TRBJ2-7,CASREGAEQYF,TGCGCCAGCAGGGAGGGAGCGGAGCAGTACTTC
.,TRBV28,TRBJ1-1,CASSFPTAMNTEAFF,TGTGCCAGCAGTTTCCCGACAGCAATGAACACTGAAGCTTTCTTT